This T cell receptor (beta chain) is from a study of blood T cell repertoires in COVID-19. Study information: From T cells, B-cell-depleted T cells, or PBMCs came the material, which was cDNA or gDNA.

Participants' own reports of clinical history determined their cohort assignment. The repertoire was sequenced with immunoSEQ multiplex PCR; TCRdb's copy has only in-frame clones and lacks some. The sample lists hundreds of thousands of clones, approximately 86% occurring once. Germline CDR1 and CDR2: SGHTA and FQGNSA. V was cut by 1 base and J by 6 bases, with 13 bases left in between. CDR3 length equals 15 residues. The receptor was isolated from a woman aged 40-49 years with acute COVID-19. The V gene is TRBV7-2, the J gene TRBJ1-5, with D unresolved. Specimen: PBMCs or T cells enriched from blood (not recorded which). For the CDR3, the DNA is TGTGCCAGCAGCTTAGGACCGGACTCGGGTCAGCCCCAGCATTTT. This encodes CASSLGPDSGQPQHF.